This record looks at one T cell receptor (beta chain) sequence and its context. This clonotype was detected only a few times. Which antigen it targets is not known. Per-base qualities were not stored, and no clone one base away is much larger. Reading the label with the study, this specimen's treatment or condition is: in vitro stimulation with specific CMV peptide epitopes to enrich CMV-specific T cells. This specimen belongs to a study of T cell repertoires in cytomegalovirus infection (dated by TCRdb to 2018 to 2020). With regard to the full study: Peptide stimulations targeted recently identified HLA-C-restricted CMV epitopes, whose presentation resists viral immunomodulation, together with well-studied HLA-B-restricted epitopes. Because public TCR beta signatures pointed to carriage of CMV infection together with the matching HLA type, the HLA type of each donor mattered for the analysis. Study-wide findings and limitations: In the ex vivo response, HLA-C-restricted CMV-specific TCR beta clonotypes were dominant, and in two of eight donors the single most frequent clonotype came from this HLA-C-restricted group. In both this cohort and an independent 352-donor cohort, the cumulative frequency of public TCR beta family members distinguished carriers of CMV infection plus the relevant HLA type.

TCRdb lists the instrument as Illumina HiSeq 1500. TCRdb reprocessing: public reads trimmed at Q25 with fastp, clones called with MiXCR, in-frame beta chains kept. Records with the same CDR3 protein are collapsed into one entry carrying the most frequent genes and DNA. In all, the sample holds around 200,000 distinct CDR3 sequences, and about 40% of those were seen once. The top ten hold 55% to 60% of the sample. V is reduced by 1 base and J by 1 base, leaving a spacing of 15 bases between them. The germline V gene specifies SQVTM as CDR1 and ANQGSEA as CDR2. Reading from cysteine to phenylalanine, the CDR3 counts 16 amino acids. The CDR3 DNA has 48 bases and is translated from base 1.

The TCR sequence derives from a human donor in good health (CMV status not recorded). Some clones in this sample may be carry-over from other donors' samples. Here the chain combines TRBV29-1 and TRBJ2-3; the D gene lacks a confident call. The material sequenced was CD8+ T cells from cultured PBMCs, taken from culture after CMV antigen stimulation. The nucleotides are TGCAGCGTTGAAGGAGGATTGGAGATACGCACAGATACGCAGTATTTT. Its protein is CSVEGGLEIRTDTQYF.